The 11 T cell receptor beta chains presented below share a single source sample, sequenced in a study of post-analysis software for immune sequencing data. Study conclusions and caveats: About 5 TRBV segments were significantly more frequent in patients than in controls. TRBV5-6, TRBV5-1 and TRBV20-1 were among these segments.

What these receptors recognize is not known. Libraries were made from TCR beta cDNA, and they carried unique molecular identifiers. Each CDR3 protein gets one entry after TCRdb re-called the PCR reads with MiXCR. The sample lists around 770,000 distinct CDR3 sequences, about 45% occurring once. Sequenced input: blood. These TCRs come from a girl aged 10 to 17 with multiple sclerosis.

The table lists this clonotype with many counts. The V call is TRBV4-3, the J call TRBJ1-5, with D unclear. The V end was cut by 1 base, the J end by 4 bases, with 11 bases between. This CDR3 has 15 amino acids. Germline-derived CDR1 and CDR2 are LGHNA and YSLEER. The CDR3 DNA reads TGCGCCAGCAGCCAAGCGGTGGGCTCTAATCAGCCCCAGCATTTT. Its translation: CASSQAVGSNQPQHF.

CDR3 sequence: CASSSTGWNTEAFF. DNA for the CDR3: TGTGCCAGCAGCTCCACAGGGTGGAACACTGAAGCTTTCTTT. The chain couples TRBV7-9 to TRBJ1-1; tentatively, D is TRBD1 (6 bases). V lost 4 bases and J 1 base, leaving 10 bases between the germline ends. CDR1 SEHNR and CDR2 FQNEAQ come from the germline V gene (reference sequence). The CDR3 totals 14 residues.

In its sample, this clonotype was seen a few times. The chain combines TRBV5-4 with TRBJ1-6; D not resolved. With 0 bases removed from V and 4 bases from J, the gap between germline ends came to 11 bases. CDR3 length equals 16 residues. Germline V gene sequence: CDR1 SGHNT, CDR2 YYREEE (reference sequence). CDR3 nucleotides: TGTGCCAGCAGCTTGGGGTCACGCCGGTATAATTCACCCCTCCACTTT. Translating gives CASSLGSRRYNSPLHF.

The chain recombines TRBV29-1 with TRBJ2-7; the D gene could be TRBD1 or TRBD2 (6 bases each). This CDR3 contains 14 residues. V lost 6 bases and J 5 bases, leaving 20 bases between the germline ends. Germline CDR1 reads SQVTM; CDR2 reads ANQGSEA. CDR3 nucleotide sequence: TGCAGCGTCCTAAAACAGGGTAGCGGCCACGAGCAGTACTTC. Translating gives CSVLKQGSGHEQYF.

The CDR3 sequence is CASSLSRRAGANVLTF. CDR3 sequence (DNA): TGTGCCAGCAGCTTATCCAGGAGAGCTGGGGCCAACGTCCTGACTTTC. The genes are TRBV7-2 and TRBJ2-6; D is unclear. Trimming shortened V by 2 bases and J by 2 bases, and 10 bases separated the two germline ends. CDR1 and CDR2 (germline): SGHTA, FQGNSA. The CDR3 extends over 16 amino acids.

The chain has TRBV15 and TRBJ2-1; TRBD2 matches 10 bases. The CDR3 runs 19 residues. The germline gives CDR1 LNHNV, CDR2 YYDKDF (reference sequence). Trimming cost V 2 bases and J 4 bases; bases outside gene matches: 14. CDR3 DNA: TGTGCCACCAGCAGAACCTTAGCGGGAGGCCCGACGGGATACAATGAGCAGTTCTTC. It codes for CATSRTLAGGPTGYNEQFF.

This clonotype was found a few times. V gene TRBV29-1 combines with J gene TRBJ1-2; TRBD1 matches at 7 bases. The CDR3 totals 14 residues. Trimming removed 6 bases from V and 0 bases from J; junction bases left unmatched: 7. From germline, CDR1 is SQVTM and CDR2 ANQGSEA. Here the CDR3 DNA reads TGCAGCGTGACCCGGGACAGAGCTAACTATGGCTACACCTTC. Amino acid sequence: CSVTRDRANYGYTF.

This clonotype was detected once. The J gene is TRBJ2-5, the V gene TRBV5-5; the D gene could be TRBD1 or TRBD2 (7 bases each). CDR3 length: 13 amino acids. V was cut by 7 bases and J by 3 bases, with 13 bases left in between. Germline assignment: CDR1 SGHKS and CDR2 YYEKEE (reference sequence). The CDR3, as DNA: TGTGCCAGCGAGGGGGGGACAGAAGAGACCCAGTACTTC. Its protein is CASEGGTEETQYF.

The J gene is TRBJ1-4, the V gene TRBV3-1, with D hard to call. The CDR3 is 12 amino acids. Trimming cost V 1 base and J 8 bases, with 5 bases left between them. The V gene's germline CDR1 is LGHDT and CDR2 YNNKEL (reference sequence). CDR3 sequence reads: CASSQAVEKLFF. Here the CDR3 DNA reads TGTGCCAGCAGCCAAGCAGTGGAAAAACTGTTTTTT.

This clonotype was counted ten times or more. The rearrangement uses TRBV7-6 and TRBJ2-5; D not certain. CDR3 length: 12 residues. V dropped 5 bases and J dropped 2 bases, with 6 bases sitting between them. Per germline, CDR1 SGHVS and CDR2 FNYEAQ. The CDR3 loop is CASSPEQETQYF. The CDR3 DNA is TGTGCCAGCAGCCCCGAGCAAGAGACCCAGTACTTC.

This clonotype has a handful of counts. The V call is TRBV27, the J call TRBJ2-1; TRBD2 is a possible D gene (6 bases). Germline V lookup: CDR1 MNHEY, CDR2 SMNVEV (reference sequence). The CDR3 sequence is 14 residues long. Trimming took off 5 bases at V and 9 bases at J, with 17 bases between the two ends. The DNA for the CDR3 is TGTGCCAGCAGTATCCTTCCCCTAGCGAGTGAGCAGTTCTTC. Protein product: CASSILPLASEQFF.